This entry is about one TCR beta chain. Its target is unknown. The data derive from a study of lymphopenia after photon versus proton radiotherapy. The CDR3 runs 15 residues. V was shortened by 5 bases and J by 9 bases, with 20 bases between the two germline ends. Germline CDR1 KGHSH, CDR2 LQKENI. General study results and limits: After the lymphocyte nadir, photon-treated repertoires showed oligoclonal expansion, especially of CD8+ Temra cells. Proton therapy kept repertoires fairly stable, unlike photons, which gained effector/memory cells. In patients who died, overall survival fell as post-nadir TCR diversity dropped more.

The assay was immunoSEQ multiplex PCR, and TCRdb's table has in-frame clones only and misses some. The sample lists 6,500 to 9,000 clones, approximately 89% occurring once. Here the sequenced sample was peripheral blood, taken from a patient treated with photon-based radiotherapy. The receptor comes from a man aged 55 to 69 with cholangiocarcinoma. The chain employs TRBV18 and TRBJ2-1, with a tentative D call TRBD2 (6 bases). CDR3 loop: CASSSPDQRRGEQFF. CDR3 DNA: TGTGCCAGCTCATCGCCGGACCAACGGAGGGGTGAGCAGTTCTTC. Based on the CDR3 plus reference TRBV18 and TRBJ2-1, the full variable domain is NAGVMQNPRHLVRRRGQEARLRCSPMKGHSHVYWYRQLPEEGLKFMVYLQKENIIDESGMPKERFSAEFPKEGPSILRIQQVVRGDSAAYFCASSSPDQRRGEQFFGPGTRLTVL.